This record concerns one TCR beta chain sequence. Its antigen is undetermined. V lost 4 bases and J 8 bases, leaving 10 bases between the germline ends. CDR3 length equals 12 residues. From germline, CDR1 is SGHRS and CDR2 YFSETQ. This entry comes from a study of siplizumab effects on memory and regulatory T cells. General study points: Phenotypic classification as naive or memory proved unattainable for roughly 75-97% of proliferating CD4+ or CD8+ clones. In unstimulated cells, naive T cells appeared more diverse than memory T cells and seemed major alloresponse contributors. Siplizumab significantly lowered the alloreactive sequences that could be traced to unstimulated CD4+ memory cells.

Some clones are missing from TCRdb's copy, which holds only in-frame ones; the method was immunoSEQ multiplex PCR. The sample comprises about 100,000 clones, around 92% of which are singletons, and 0.14% to 0.15% rests with the top ten. What was sequenced was CD4+ T cells sorted from blood. The origin of this receptor is a human donor in good health. This chain connects TRBV5-1 to TRBJ2-1; D perhaps matches TRBD1 (6 bases). In DNA form, the CDR3 reads TGCGCCAGCAGCCCAGGGGTGGATGAGCAGTTCTTC. Translating it yields CASSPGVDEQFF.